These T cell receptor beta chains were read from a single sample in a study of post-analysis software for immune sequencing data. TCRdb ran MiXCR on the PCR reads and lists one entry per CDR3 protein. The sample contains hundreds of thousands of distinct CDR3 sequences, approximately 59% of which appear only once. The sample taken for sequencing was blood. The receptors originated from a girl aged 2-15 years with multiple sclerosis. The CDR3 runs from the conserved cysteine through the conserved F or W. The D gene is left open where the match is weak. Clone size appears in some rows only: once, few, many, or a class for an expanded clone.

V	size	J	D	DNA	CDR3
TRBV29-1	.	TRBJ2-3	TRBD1	TGCAGCGCGGGACAGGCCACAGATACGCAGTATTTT	CSAGQATDTQYF
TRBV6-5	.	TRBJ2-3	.	TGTGCCAGCAGTTACTCGAGTTTGACAGATACGCAGTATTTT	CASSYSSLTDTQYF
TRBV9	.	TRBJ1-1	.	TGTGCCAGCAGCGCTTACTCGGGACGCTTGAACACTGAAGCTTTCTTT	CASSAYSGRLNTEAFF
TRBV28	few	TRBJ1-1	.	TGTGTCGTAGGGGGGCTTGAAGCTTTCTTT	CVVGGLEAFF
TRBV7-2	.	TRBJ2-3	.	TGTGCCAGCAGCCCCGGGACATTAAAGACAGATACGCAGTATTTT	CASSPGTLKTDTQYF
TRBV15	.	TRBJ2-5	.	TGTGCCACCAACAAAGGGACCAAAGAGACCCAGTACTTC	CATNKGTKETQYF
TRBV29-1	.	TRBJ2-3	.	TGCAGCGTTGATAAAGGAAGCACAGATACGCAGTATTTT	CSVDKGSTDTQYF
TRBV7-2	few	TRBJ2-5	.	TGTGCCAGCAGCCCCGCCGGGCAGACAACCCAAGAGACCCAGTACTTC	CASSPAGQTTQETQYF
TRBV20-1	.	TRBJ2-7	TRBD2	TGCAGTGCTGGCGATCAAGCGGGAGGCGGCGACGAGCAGTACTTC	CSAGDQAGGGDEQYF
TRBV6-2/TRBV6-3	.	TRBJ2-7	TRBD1	TGTGCCAGCGACCGGGACAGAGGCTTCTACGAGCAGTACTTC	CASDRDRGFYEQYF
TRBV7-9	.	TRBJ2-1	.	TGTGCCAGCAGCTTAGCCGGGACACACTACAATGAGCAGTTCTTC	CASSLAGTHYNEQFF